This T cell receptor (beta chain) was observed in a study of cytomegalovirus exposure and HLA in healthy donors. With regard to this clone: Antigen specificity is unknown.

Findings of the study overall: Generally TCR sequences proved uncommon, though certain public TCRs appeared in numerous donors. In a later analysis, compared with equally common non-associated chains, HLA-associated beta chains were more expanded. Researchers reported from a later analysis that most CMV-associated TCR beta chains appeared HLA-restricted.

Germline V gene data show CDR1 as SGHVT and CDR2 as SQSDAQ. V lost 6 bases, J lost 4 bases, and 29 bases lay in between. The CDR3 runs to 19 residues. It was with 60 Vbeta and 13 Jbeta primers that the PCR ran. Clones were read by immunoSEQ multiplex PCR, and TCRdb kept only the in-frame ones, dropping some. The top ten hold roughly 1.3% of the sample, which has about 150,000 clones, roughly 79% seen once. The sample consisted of PBMCs. The TCR comes from a woman in her forties in good health and CMV-seronegative. The chain uses TRBV7-4 and TRBJ2-3; TRBD1 might be the D (6 bases). In DNA, the CDR3 is TGTGCCAGCAGTGTAAACACCTTTCAGGGGCCTTCAGGGTCAGATACGCAGTATTTT. Translation gives CASSVNTFQGPSGSDTQYF.